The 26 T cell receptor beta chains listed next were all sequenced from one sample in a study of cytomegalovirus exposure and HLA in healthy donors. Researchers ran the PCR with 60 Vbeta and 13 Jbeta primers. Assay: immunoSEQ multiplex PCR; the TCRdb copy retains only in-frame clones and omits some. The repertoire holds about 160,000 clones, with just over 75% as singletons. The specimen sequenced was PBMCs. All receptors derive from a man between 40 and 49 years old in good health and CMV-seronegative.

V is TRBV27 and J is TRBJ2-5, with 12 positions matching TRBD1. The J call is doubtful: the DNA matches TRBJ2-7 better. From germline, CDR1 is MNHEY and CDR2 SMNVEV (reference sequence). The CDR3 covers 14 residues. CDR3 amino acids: CASRPGQGAHEQYF. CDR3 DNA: TGTGCCAGCAGGCCGGGACAGGGGGCCCACGAGCAGTACTTC.

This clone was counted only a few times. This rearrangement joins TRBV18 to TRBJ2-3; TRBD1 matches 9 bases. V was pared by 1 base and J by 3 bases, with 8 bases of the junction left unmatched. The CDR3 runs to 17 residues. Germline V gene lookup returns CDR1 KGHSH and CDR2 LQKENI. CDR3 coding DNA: TGTGCCAGCTCACCACTTAAGGGACAGGGAACGACAGATACGCAGTATTTT. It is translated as CASSPLKGQGTTDTQYF.

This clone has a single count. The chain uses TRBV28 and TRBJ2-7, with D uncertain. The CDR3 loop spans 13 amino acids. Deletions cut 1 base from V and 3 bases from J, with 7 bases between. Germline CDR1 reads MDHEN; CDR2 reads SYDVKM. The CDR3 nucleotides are TGTGCCAGCAGTTTATTCAGAGGCTACGAGCAGTACTTC. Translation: CASSLFRGYEQYF.

CDR3 in DNA: TGCGCCAGCCGTTACGATGACGGGAGTGTGGGGGAGACCCAGTACTTC. Translation: CASRYDDGSVGETQYF. V gene TRBV5-1 combines with J gene TRBJ2-5, with a tentative D call TRBD2 (6 bases). V was cut by 7 bases and J by 5 bases, with 24 bases left in between. The V gene's germline CDR1 is SGHRS and CDR2 YFSETQ. The CDR3 covers 16 residues.

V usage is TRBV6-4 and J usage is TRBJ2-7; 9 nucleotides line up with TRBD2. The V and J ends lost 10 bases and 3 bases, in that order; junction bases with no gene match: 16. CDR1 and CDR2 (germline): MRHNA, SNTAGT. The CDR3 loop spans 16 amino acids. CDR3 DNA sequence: TGTGCCACCCGCCATCTGAGCGGGAGGTTTAACTACGAGCAGTACGTC. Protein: CATRHLSGRFNYEQYV.

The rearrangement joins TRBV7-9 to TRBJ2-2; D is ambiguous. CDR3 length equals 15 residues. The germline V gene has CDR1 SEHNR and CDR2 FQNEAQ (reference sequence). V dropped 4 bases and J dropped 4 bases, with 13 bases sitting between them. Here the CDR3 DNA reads TGTGCCAGCAGCTCCCGACCCCGGAGCACCGGGGAGCTGTTTTTT. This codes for CASSSRPRSTGELFF.

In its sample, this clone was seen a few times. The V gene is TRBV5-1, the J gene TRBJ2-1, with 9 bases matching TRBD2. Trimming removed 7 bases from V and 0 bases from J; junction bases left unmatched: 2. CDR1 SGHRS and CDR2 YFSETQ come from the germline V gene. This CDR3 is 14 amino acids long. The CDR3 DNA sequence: TGCGCCAGCCAGACTAGCGGCTCCTACAATGAGCAGTTCTTC. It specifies CASQTSGSYNEQFF.

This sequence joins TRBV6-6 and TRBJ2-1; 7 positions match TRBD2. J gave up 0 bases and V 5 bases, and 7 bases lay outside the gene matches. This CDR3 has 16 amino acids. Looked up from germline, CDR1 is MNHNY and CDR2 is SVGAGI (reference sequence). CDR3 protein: CASSPSGSGSYNEQFF. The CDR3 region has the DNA TGTGCCAGCAGTCCTAGCGGATCCGGCTCCTACAATGAGCAGTTCTTC.

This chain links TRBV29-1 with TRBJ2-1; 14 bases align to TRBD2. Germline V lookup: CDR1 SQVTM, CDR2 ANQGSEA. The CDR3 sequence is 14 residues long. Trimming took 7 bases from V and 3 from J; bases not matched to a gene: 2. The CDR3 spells CSGGLAGVYNEQFF. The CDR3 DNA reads TGCAGCGGGGGACTAGCGGGAGTCTACAATGAGCAGTTCTTC.

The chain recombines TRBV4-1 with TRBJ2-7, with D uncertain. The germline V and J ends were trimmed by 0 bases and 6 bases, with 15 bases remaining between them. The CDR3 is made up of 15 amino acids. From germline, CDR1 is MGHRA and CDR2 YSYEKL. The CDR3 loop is CASSQEMADDFEQYV. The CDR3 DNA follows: TGCGCCAGCAGCCAAGAAATGGCGGATGACTTCGAGCAGTACGTC.

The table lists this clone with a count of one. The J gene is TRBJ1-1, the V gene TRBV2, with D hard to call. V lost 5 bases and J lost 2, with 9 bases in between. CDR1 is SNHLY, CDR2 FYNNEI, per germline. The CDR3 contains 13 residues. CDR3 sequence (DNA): TGTGCCAGCAGTTACAGTTCCAACACTGAAGCTTTCTTT. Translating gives CASSYSSNTEAFF.

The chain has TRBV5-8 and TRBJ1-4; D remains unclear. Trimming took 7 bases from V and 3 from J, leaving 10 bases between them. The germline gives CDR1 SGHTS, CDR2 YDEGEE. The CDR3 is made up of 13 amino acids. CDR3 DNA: TGTGCCAGCCGAGTGAGGTCTAATGAAAAACTGTTTTTT. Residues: CASRVRSNEKLFF.

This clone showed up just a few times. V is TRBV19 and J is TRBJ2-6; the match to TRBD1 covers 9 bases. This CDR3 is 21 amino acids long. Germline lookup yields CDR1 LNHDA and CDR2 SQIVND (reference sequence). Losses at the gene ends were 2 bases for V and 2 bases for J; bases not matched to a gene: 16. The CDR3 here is CASSITPGGSNRGPGANVLTF. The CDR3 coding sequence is TGTGCCAGTAGTATAACCCCTGGCGGCAGTAACAGGGGGCCTGGGGCCAACGTCCTGACTTTC.

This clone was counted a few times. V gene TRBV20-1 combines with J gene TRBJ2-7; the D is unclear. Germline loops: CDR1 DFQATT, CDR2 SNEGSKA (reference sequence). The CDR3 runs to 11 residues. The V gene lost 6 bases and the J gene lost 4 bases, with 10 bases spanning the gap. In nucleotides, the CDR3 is TGCAGTGCAACCAGAAAGTACGAGCAGTACTTC. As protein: CSATRKYEQYF.

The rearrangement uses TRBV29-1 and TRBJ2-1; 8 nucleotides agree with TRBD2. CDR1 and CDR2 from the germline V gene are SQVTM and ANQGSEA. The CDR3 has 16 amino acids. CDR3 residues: CRTDREGLGSYNEQFF. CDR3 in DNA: TGCAGAACCGATCGGGAGGGCCTGGGCTCCTACAATGAGCAGTTCTTC.

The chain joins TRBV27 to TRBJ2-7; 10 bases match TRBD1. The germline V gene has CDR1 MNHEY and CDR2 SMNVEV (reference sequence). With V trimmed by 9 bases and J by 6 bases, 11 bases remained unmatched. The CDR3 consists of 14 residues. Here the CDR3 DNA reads TGTGCCAGTGCCCCTGGGGACAGGGGTCGCGAGCAGTACTTC. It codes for CASAPGDRGREQYF.

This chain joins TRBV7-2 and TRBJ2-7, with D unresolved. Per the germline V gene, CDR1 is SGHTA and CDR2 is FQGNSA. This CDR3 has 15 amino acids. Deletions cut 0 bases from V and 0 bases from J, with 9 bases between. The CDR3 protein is CASSLAHTSSYEQYF. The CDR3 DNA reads TGTGCCAGCAGCTTAGCCCACACAAGCTCCTACGAGCAGTACTTC.

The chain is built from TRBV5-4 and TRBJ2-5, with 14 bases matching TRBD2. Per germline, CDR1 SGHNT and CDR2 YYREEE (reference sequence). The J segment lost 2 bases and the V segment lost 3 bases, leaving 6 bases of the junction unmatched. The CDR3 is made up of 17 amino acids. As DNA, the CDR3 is TGTGCCAGCAGCTATAGACTAGCGGGAGGGCTACAAGAGACCCAGTACTTC. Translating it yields CASSYRLAGGLQETQYF.

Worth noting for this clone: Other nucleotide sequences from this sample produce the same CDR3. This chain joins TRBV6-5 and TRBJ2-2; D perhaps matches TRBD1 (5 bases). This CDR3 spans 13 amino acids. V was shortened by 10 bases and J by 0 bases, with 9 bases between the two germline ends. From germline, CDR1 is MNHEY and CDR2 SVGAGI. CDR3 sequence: CATGQANTGELFF. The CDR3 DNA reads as TGTGCCACAGGACAAGCGAACACCGGGGAGCTGTTTTTT.

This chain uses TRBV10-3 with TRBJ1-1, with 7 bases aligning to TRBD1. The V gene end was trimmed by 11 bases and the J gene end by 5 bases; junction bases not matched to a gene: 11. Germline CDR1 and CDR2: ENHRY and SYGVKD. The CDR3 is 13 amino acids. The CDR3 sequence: CAAKVPGGTEAFF. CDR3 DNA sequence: TGTGCCGCCAAGGTTCCAGGGGGTACTGAAGCTTTCTTT.

For the CDR3, the DNA is TGTGCCAGCAGCGGACTAGCGGCGTACAATGAGCAGTTCTTC. It codes for CASSGLAAYNEQFF. The gene calls are TRBV9 and TRBJ2-1, with TRBD2 identical over 9 bases. The germline V gene encodes CDR1 SGDLS and CDR2 YYNGEE. The CDR3 loop spans 14 amino acids. V shed 3 bases and J 4 bases; nucleotides not matched to a gene: 2.

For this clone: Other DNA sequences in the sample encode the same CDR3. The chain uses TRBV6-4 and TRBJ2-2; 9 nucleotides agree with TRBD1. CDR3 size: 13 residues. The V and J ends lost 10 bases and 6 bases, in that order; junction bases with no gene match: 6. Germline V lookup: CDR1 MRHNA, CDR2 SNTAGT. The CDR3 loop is CATGTGSPGELFF. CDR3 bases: TGTGCCACCGGGACAGGGAGCCCCGGGGAGCTGTTTTTT.

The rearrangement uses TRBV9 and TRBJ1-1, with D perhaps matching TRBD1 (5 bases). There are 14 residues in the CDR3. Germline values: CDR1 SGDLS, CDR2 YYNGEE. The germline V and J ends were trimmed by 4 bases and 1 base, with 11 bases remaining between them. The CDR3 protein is CASSPYDRNTEAFF. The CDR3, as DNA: TGTGCCAGCAGCCCCTACGACAGGAACACTGAAGCTTTCTTT.

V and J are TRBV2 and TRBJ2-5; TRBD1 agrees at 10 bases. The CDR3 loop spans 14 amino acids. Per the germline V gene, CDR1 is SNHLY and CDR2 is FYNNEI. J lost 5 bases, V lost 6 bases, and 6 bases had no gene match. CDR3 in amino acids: CASSPTGGEETQYF. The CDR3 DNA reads TGTGCCAGCAGCCCGACAGGGGGCGAGGAGACCCAGTACTTC.

CDR3 in amino acids: CASSLVSRGGAESEAFF. Here the CDR3 DNA reads TGTGCCAGCAGCTTGGTTAGTCGGGGGGGCGCGGAATCTGAAGCTTTCTTT. The V call is TRBV5-6, the J call TRBJ1-1; a possible D gene is TRBD1 (6 bases). Germline lookup yields CDR1 SGHDT and CDR2 YYEEEE. CDR3 length equals 17 residues. Trimming stripped 0 bases from V and 6 bases from J, with 21 bases between.

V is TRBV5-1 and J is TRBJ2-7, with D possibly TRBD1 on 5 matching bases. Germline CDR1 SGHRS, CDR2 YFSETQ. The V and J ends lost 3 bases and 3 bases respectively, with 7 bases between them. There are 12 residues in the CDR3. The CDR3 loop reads CASSSDSYEQYF. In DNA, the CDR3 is TGCGCCAGCAGCTCCGACAGCTACGAGCAGTACTTC.